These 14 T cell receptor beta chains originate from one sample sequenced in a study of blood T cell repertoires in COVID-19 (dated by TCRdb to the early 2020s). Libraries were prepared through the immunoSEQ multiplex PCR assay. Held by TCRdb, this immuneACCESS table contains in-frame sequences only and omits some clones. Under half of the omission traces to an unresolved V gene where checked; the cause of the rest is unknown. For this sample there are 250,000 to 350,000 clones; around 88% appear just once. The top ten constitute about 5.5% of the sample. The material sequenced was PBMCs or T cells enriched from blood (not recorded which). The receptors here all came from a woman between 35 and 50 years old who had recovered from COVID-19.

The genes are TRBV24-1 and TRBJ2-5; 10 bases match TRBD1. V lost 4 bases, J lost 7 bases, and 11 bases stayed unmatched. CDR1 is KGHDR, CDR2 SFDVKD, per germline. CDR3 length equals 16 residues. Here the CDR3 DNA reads TGTGCCACCAGTGAACCCGGACAGGGGGTCTCGGGGACCCAGTACTTC. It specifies CATSEPGQGVSGTQYF.

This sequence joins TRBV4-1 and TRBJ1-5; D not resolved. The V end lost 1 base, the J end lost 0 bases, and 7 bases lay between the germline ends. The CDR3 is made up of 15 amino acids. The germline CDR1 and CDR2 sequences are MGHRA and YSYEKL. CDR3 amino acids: CASSQGLYSNQPQHF. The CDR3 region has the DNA TGCGCCAGCAGCCAAGGGCTGTATAGCAATCAGCCCCAGCATTTT.

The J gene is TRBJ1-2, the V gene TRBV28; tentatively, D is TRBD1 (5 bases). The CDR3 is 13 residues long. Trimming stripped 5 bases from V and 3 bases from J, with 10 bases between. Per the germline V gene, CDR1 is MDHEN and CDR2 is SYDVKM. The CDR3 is CASSMSGDYGYTF. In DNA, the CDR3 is TGTGCCAGCAGTATGTCGGGGGACTATGGCTACACCTTC.

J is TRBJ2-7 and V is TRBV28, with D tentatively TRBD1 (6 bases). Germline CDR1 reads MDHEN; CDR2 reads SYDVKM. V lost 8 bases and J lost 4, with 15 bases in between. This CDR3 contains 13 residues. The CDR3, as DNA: TGTGCCAGCGGACAGTCTTCGATGTACGAGCAGTACTTC. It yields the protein CASGQSSMYEQYF.

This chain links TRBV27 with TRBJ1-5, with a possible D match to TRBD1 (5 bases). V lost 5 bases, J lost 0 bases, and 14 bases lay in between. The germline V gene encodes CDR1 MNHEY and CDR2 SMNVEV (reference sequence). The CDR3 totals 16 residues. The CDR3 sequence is CASSPLGAYSNQPQHF. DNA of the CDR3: TGTGCCAGCAGTCCCTTAGGGGCTTATAGCAATCAGCCCCAGCATTTT.

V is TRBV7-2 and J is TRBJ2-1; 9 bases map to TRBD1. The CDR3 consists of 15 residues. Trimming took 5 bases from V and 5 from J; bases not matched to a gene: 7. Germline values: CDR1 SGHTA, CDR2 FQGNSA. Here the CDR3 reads CASSPGTGLHNEQFF. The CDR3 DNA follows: TGTGCCAGCAGCCCCGGGACAGGGCTCCACAATGAGCAGTTCTTC. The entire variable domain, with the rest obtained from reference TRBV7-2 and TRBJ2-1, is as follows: GAGVSQSPSNKVTEKGKDVELRCDPISGHTALYWYRQSLGQGLEFLIYFQGNSAPDKSGLPSDRFSAERTGGSVSTLTIQRTQQEDSAVYLCASSPGTGLHNEQFFGPGTRLTVL.

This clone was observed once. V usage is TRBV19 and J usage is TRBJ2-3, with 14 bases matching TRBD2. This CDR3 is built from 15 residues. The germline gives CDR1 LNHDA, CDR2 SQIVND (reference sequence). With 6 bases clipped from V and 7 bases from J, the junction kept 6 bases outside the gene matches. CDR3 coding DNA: TGTGCCAGTAGACCGGGACTAGCGGGAGTAAATACGCAGTATTTT. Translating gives CASRPGLAGVNTQYF.

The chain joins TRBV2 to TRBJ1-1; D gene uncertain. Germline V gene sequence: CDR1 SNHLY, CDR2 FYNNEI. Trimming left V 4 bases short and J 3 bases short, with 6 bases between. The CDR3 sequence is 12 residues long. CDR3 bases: TGTGCCAGCAGTGCTCTGTACACTGAAGCTTTCTTT. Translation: CASSALYTEAFF.

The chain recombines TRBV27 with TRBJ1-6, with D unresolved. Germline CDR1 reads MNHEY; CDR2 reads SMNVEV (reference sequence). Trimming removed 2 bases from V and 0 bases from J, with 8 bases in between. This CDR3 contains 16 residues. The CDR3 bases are TGTGCCAGCAGTTTAACACAAAGCTCCTATAATTCACCCCTCCACTTT. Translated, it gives CASSLTQSSYNSPLHF.

CDR3 nucleotides: TGTGCCAGCAGTCCGCCCACTAATCTAGCGGGAGTTGGGAATGAGCAGTTCTTC. Its translation: CASSPPTNLAGVGNEQFF. V is TRBV27 and J is TRBJ2-1, with 10 positions matching TRBD2. This CDR3 has 18 residues. From germline, CDR1 is MNHEY and CDR2 SMNVEV (reference sequence). J lost 7 bases, V lost 5 bases, and 17 bases had no gene match.

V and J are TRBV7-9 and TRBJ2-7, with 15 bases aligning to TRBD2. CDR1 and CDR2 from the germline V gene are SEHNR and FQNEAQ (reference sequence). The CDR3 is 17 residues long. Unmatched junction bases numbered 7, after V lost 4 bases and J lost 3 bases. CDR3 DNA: TGTGCCAGCAGCTCAAGGTTGGGACTAGCGGGAGGCTACGAGCAGTACTTC. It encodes CASSSRLGLAGGYEQYF. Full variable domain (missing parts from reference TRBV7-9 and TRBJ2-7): DTGVSQNPRHKITKRGQNVTFRCDPISEHNRLYWYRQTLGQGPEFLTYFQNEAQLEKSRLLSDRFSAERPKGSFSTLEIQRTEQGDSAMYLCASSSRLGLAGGYEQYFGPGTRLTVT.

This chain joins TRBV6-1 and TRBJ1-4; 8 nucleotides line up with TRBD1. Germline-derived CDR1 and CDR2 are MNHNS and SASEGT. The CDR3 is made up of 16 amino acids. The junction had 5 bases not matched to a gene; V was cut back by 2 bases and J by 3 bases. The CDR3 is CASSEQGADANEKLFF. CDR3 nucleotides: TGTGCCAGCAGTGAACAGGGGGCCGATGCTAATGAAAAACTGTTTTTT.

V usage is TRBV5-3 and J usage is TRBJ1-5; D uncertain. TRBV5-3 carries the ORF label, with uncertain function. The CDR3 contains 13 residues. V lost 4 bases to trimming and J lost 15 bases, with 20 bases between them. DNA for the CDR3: TGTGCCAGAAGCGCCACAGTATGGGTCCTCACGCATTTT. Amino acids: CARSATVWVLTHF.

The chain's CDR3 is CASGGLATSKGWETQYF. In nucleotides, the CDR3 is TGTGCCAGCGGAGGACTAGCGACCTCCAAAGGGTGGGAGACCCAGTACTTC. The rearrangement uses TRBV28 and TRBJ2-5; 9 bases fit TRBD2. This CDR3 has 17 residues. Losses at the gene ends were 8 bases for V and 5 bases for J; bases not matched to a gene: 18. Per germline, CDR1 MDHEN and CDR2 SYDVKM.